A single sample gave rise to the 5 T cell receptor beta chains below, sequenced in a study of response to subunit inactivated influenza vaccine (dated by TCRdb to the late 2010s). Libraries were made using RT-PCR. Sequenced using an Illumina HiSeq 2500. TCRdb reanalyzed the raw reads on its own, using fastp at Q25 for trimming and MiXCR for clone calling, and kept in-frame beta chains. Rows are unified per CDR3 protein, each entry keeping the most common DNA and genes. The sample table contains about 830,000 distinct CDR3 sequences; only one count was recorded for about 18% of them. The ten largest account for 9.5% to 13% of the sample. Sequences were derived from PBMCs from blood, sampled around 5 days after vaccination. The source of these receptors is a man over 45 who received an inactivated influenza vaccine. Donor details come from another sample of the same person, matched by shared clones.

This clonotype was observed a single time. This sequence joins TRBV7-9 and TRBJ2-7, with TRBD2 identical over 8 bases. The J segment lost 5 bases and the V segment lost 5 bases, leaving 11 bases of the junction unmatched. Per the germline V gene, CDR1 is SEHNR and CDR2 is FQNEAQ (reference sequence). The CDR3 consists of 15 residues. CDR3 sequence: CASSRLQAGVHEQYF. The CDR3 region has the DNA TGTGCCAGCAGCCGATTGCAAGCGGGAGTGCACGAGCAGTACTTC.

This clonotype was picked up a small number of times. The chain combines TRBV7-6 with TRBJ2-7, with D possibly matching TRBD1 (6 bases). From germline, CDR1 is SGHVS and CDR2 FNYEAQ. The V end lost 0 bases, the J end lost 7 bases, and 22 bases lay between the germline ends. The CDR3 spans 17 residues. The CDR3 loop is CASSLAPQGPLSREQYF. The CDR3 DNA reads TGTGCCAGCAGCTTAGCCCCGCAGGGGCCCTTGAGCAGGGAGCAGTACTTC. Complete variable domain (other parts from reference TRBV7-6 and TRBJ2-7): GAGVSQSPRYKVTKRGQDVALRCDPISGHVSLYWYRQALGQGPEFLTYFNYEAQQDKSGLPNDRFSAERPEGSISTLTIQRTEQRDSAMYRCASSLAPQGPLSREQYFGPGTRLTVT.

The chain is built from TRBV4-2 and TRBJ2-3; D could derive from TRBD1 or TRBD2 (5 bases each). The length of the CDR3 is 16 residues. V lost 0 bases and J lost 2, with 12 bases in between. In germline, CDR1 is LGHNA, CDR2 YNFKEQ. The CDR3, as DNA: TGTGCCAGCAGCCAAGATCCGGGGCCCAACACAGATACGCAGTATTTT. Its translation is CASSQDPGPNTDTQYF.

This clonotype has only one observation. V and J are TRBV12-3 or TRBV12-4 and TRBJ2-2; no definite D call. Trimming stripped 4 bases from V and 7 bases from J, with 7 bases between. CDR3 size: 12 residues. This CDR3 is CASSSSVGELFF. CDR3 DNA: TGTGCCAGCAGTTCCTCTGTCGGGGAGCTGTTTTTT.

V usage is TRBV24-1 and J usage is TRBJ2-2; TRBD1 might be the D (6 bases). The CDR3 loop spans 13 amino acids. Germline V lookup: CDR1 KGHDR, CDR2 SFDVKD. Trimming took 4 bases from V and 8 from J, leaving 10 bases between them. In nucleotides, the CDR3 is TGTGCCACCAGTGACCACGGGACAGGGGAGCTGTTTTTT. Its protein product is CATSDHGTGELFF.